This T cell receptor (beta chain) emerged from a study of blood T cell repertoires in COVID-19. The CDR3 contains 13 residues. The germline CDR1 and CDR2 sequences are ENHRY and SYGVKD. V lost 4 bases, J lost 6 bases, and 12 bases lay in between. This clone was detected once. Assay used: immunoSEQ multiplex PCR; TCRdb lists only in-frame clones, some missing. The table lists around 100,000 clones, around nine tenths of them singletons, with about 6.3% in the top ten. The genes are TRBV10-3 and TRBJ1-2; weak D call: TRBD1 (6 bases). The TCR was taken from a human donor in a cohort sampled during active COVID-19. The sample consisted of peripheral blood. CDR3 in DNA: TGTGCCATCAGTGGAACAGGGTATAATGGCTACACCTTC. Encoded protein: CAISGTGYNGYTF.